The 9 T cell receptor beta chains in this list originate from one sample, sequenced in a study of tissue T cells after allogeneic stem cell transplantation. Repertoires were generated with immunoSEQ multiplex PCR, while TCRdb's copy carries only in-frame clones and drops some. The sample records over 15,000 clones, roughly two thirds being singletons. Sequences were obtained from spleen. Receptors were obtained from a female BALB/c mouse in good health. For this strain, the MHC haplotype corresponds to H2-d.

In its sample, this clone was seen once. Mouse gene names apply. The read comes to an end 1 residue before the CDR3 does, leaving the germline J gene to fill in the end. The chain is built from TRBV4 and TRBJ2-3, with a tentative D call TRBD1 (5 bases). The germline CDR1 and CDR2 sequences are LGHDT and YNNKQL (reference sequence). V shed 4 bases and J shed 0 bases, with 11 bases lying between them. This CDR3 has 15 amino acids. CDR3 bases read: TGTGCCAGCAGCTTTCGGACATATAGTGCAGAAACGCTGTAT. Protein: CASSFRTYSAETLY. The full-length CDR3 reads as CASSFRTYSAETLYF.

Details on this clone: Gene names are mouse gene names. The DNA ends 1 residue before the CDR3 does, and the rest of the CDR3 is filled in from the germline J gene. V usage is TRBV13-1 and J usage is TRBJ2-2, with D possibly TRBD1 on 5 matching bases. This CDR3 region has 16 residues. Trimming cost V 1 base and J 1 base, with 11 bases left between them. CDR1 is NSHNY and CDR2 is SYGAGN in the germline V gene. The part of the CDR3 DNA that was read is TGTGCCAGCAGTGATCCCGGACAAAAAAACACCGGGCAGCTCTAC. It codes for CASSDPGQKNTGQLY. From start to end, the CDR3 is CASSDPGQKNTGQLYF.

Points on this clone: Genes here carry mouse names. CDR3 DNA (partial): TGTGCCAGCAGCTCCTTGAGCTCCTATGAACAGTAC. This translates into CASSSLSSYEQY. The whole CDR3 region reads CASSSLSSYEQYF. This rearrangement joins TRBV4 to TRBJ2-7; D gene unclear. Read data end 1 residue before the CDR3 end; the end is taken from the germline J gene. The germline V gene encodes CDR1 LGHDT and CDR2 YNNKQL (reference sequence). Between the trimmed V and J ends, which lost 4 bases and 0 bases, there was a span of 7 bases. The CDR3 contains 13 residues.

As to this clone: Gene names are mouse gene names. The DNA ends 1 residue before the CDR3 does, and the rest of the CDR3 is filled in from the germline J gene. The chain combines TRBV13-3 with TRBJ2-4, with D possibly matching TRBD2 (5 bases). The CDR3 covers 14 residues. CDR1 and CDR2 (germline): NNHDY, SYVADS. The V end lost 4 bases, the J end lost 0 bases, and 9 bases lay between the germline ends. Incomplete CDR3 DNA: TGTGCCAGCAGTTCTGGGCATAGTCAAAACACCTTGTAC. Protein: CASSSGHSQNTLY. The full CDR3 sequence reads CASSSGHSQNTLYF.

On this clone: Mouse gene names and germline throughout. The sequenced fragment ends 1 residue before the CDR3 boundary, so the rest is inferred from the germline J gene. V gene TRBV19 combines with J gene TRBJ2-5; 8 bases line up with TRBD2. V gave up 4 bases and J gave up 2 bases; unmatched junction bases: 3. Germline V gene lookup returns CDR1 FNHDT and CDR2 SITEND (reference sequence). CDR3 length: 14 residues. CDR3 bases read: TGTGCCAGCAGTCCGGACTGGGCCCAAGACACCCAGTAC. Its protein product is CASSPDWAQDTQY. The entire CDR3 is CASSPDWAQDTQYF.

Worth noting for this clone: Genes and germline come from the mouse. The read finishes 1 residue shy of the CDR3 end, and the germline J gene is used to complete it. The chain has TRBV13-3 and TRBJ2-3, with a possible D match to TRBD2 (5 bases). Per the germline V gene, CDR1 is NNHDY and CDR2 is SYVADS. The CDR3 loop spans 13 amino acids. The V and J ends lost 1 base and 3 bases respectively, with 6 bases between them. Incomplete CDR3 DNA: TGTGCCAGCAGTGATATGGGGGCAGAAACGCTGTAT. Its protein product is CASSDMGAETLY. The full CDR3 sequence reads CASSDMGAETLYF.

Worth noting for this clone: Gene names follow the mouse nomenclature. The CDR3 end is not reached by the read, which stops 1 residue before it; the germline J gene fills it in. The chain joins TRBV5 to TRBJ2-3, with 9 bases lining up with TRBD2. Trimming cost V 4 bases and J 0 bases; bases outside gene matches: 8. Germline V gives CDR1 LGHNA, CDR2 YNLKQL (reference sequence). This CDR3 region has 17 residues. The CDR3 bases that were read are TGTGCCAGCAGCCCCTCGACTGGGGGTCCTAGTGCAGAAACGCTGTAT. Translating gives CASSPSTGGPSAETLY. In full, the CDR3 is CASSPSTGGPSAETLYF.

A word on this clone: Gene names are mouse gene names. Coverage ceases 1 residue before the CDR3 finishes, and the germline J gene fills in the end. The chain has TRBV4 and TRBJ2-5; 9 bases are a match to TRBD2. Germline trimming cut 8 bases from V and 0 bases from J; bases unmatched to any gene: 6. The germline CDR1 and CDR2 sequences are LGHDT and YNNKQL (reference sequence). The CDR3 is 15 amino acids. The part of the CDR3 DNA that was read is TGTGCCAGCCGCGGACTGGGGATTAACCAAGACACCCAGTAC. Protein: CASRGLGINQDTQY. The whole CDR3 reads CASRGLGINQDTQYF.

On this clone: The listed genes are named as in mouse. The read stops 1 residue short of the end of the CDR3; the missing end is completed from the germline J gene. This sequence joins TRBV13-3 and TRBJ2-1; perhaps TRBD1 as D (6 bases). The CDR3 has 11 residues. Germline CDR1 and CDR2: NNHDY and SYVADS. Trimming removed 5 bases from V and 7 bases from J, with 7 bases in between. Incomplete CDR3 DNA: TGTGCCAGCAGGACAGGAGCTGAGCAGTTC. It specifies CASRTGAEQF. The full-length CDR3 reads as CASRTGAEQFF.